The entry that follows covers one TCR beta chain sequence. Its antigen is still unknown. This entry comes from a study of T cells after yellow fever vaccination. Study in general: Researchers used SMART-Seq v4 Ultra Low Input to prepare fractions that had low cell numbers. General study results and limits: Of the clonotypes, a small share occurred in both CD4 and CD8 compartments. Clones that expanded after primary vaccination mostly reappeared after the booster (roughly 96% CD4, 88% CD8).

Germline CDR1 reads MNHEY; CDR2 reads SVGEGT. The CDR3 runs to 16 residues. With 5 bases clipped from V and 2 bases from J, the junction kept 6 bases outside the gene matches. As TCR cDNA was made by 5'RACE template switching, a universal primer site and UMIs were added. Using its own MiXCR run on the 5' RACE reads, TCRdb lists one record per CDR3 protein. The top ten clones hold around 17% of a sample with 500,000 to 550,000 distinct CDR3 sequences, around a fifth of them seen once. Here the sequenced sample was PBMCs, taken about 21 days after the first yellow fever vaccination. The source of this sequence is a man aged 18-30 years who received the YFV17D yellow fever vaccine. This chain connects TRBV6-2 or TRBV6-3 to TRBJ2-3; 11 nucleotides line up with TRBD2. CDR3 nucleotide sequence: TGTGCCAGCAGTCCCGGACTAGCGGGCTTCACAGATACGCAGTATTTT. Encoded protein: CASSPGLAGFTDTQYF.